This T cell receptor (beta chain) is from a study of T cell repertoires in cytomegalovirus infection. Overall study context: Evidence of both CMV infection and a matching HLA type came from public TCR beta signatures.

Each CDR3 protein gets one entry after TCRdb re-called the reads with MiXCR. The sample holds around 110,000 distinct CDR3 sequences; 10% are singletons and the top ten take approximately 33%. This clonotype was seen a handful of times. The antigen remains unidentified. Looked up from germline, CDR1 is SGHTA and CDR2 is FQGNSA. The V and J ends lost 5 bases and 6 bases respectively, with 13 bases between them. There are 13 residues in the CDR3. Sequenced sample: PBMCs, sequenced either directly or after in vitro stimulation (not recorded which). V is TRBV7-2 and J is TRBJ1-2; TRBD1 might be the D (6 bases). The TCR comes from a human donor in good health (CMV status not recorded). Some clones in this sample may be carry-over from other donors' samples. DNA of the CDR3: TGTGCCAGCAGCCCCCAGGGGAACCATGGCTACACCTTC. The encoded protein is CASSPQGNHGYTF. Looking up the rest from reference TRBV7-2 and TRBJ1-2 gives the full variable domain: GAGVSQSPSNKVTEKGKDVELRCDPISGHTALYWYRQSLGQGLEFLIYFQGNSAPDKSGLPSDRFSAERTGGSVSTLTIQRTQQEDSAVYLCASSPQGNHGYTFGSGTRLTVV.